A single sample is the source of the 12 T cell receptor beta chains below, sequenced in a study of T cell changes during pregnancy in multiple sclerosis. The protocol was immunoSEQ multiplex PCR, while the TCRdb copy is restricted to in-frame clones and leaves out a portion. In the table there are about 85,000 clones, about nine tenths of which are singletons. The input for sequencing was peripheral blood, taken in the first trimester of pregnancy. The receptors were sampled from a female donor with multiple sclerosis, enrolled in a pregnancy study.

The chain combines TRBV4-1 with TRBJ2-5, with 10 bases matching TRBD2. This CDR3 is 16 amino acids long. V dropped 0 bases and J dropped 2; count of bases not matched to a gene: 3. Germline V gene lookup returns CDR1 MGHRA and CDR2 YSYEKL. CDR3 sequence reads: CASSQDQAGGQETQYF. The CDR3 DNA reads TGCGCCAGCAGCCAAGATCAAGCGGGAGGGCAAGAGACCCAGTACTTC.

The J gene is TRBJ1-1, the V gene TRBV6-1; tentative D call: TRBD1 (5 bases). Germline values: CDR1 MNHNS, CDR2 SASEGT. Trimming took 2 bases from V and 5 from J, leaving 15 bases between them. The CDR3 runs to 15 residues. The chain's CDR3 is CASSEHWGSGTEAFF. The DNA of the CDR3 is TGTGCCAGCAGTGAACACTGGGGCAGCGGGACTGAAGCTTTCTTT.

The chain couples TRBV7-9 to TRBJ1-1; D is perhaps TRBD1 (6 bases). Germline V gives CDR1 SEHNR, CDR2 FQNEAQ (reference sequence). The CDR3 loop spans 14 amino acids. The V end was cut by 4 bases, the J end by 1 base, with 10 bases between. This chain's CDR3 is CASSSRDKNTEAFF. CDR3 nucleotide sequence: TGTGCCAGCAGCTCCCGGGACAAGAACACTGAAGCTTTCTTT.

The gene calls are TRBV7-9 and TRBJ1-2; tentatively, D is TRBD1 (6 bases). Germline CDR1 and CDR2: SEHNR and FQNEAQ (reference sequence). CDR3 size: 15 residues. With 5 bases removed from V and 6 bases from J, the gap between germline ends came to 19 bases. CDR3 in DNA: TGTGCCAGCAGCACAAAACAGGGAATCTCAGATGGCTACACCTTC. It codes for CASSTKQGISDGYTF.

V gene TRBV18 combines with J gene TRBJ1-2, with 9 bases aligning to TRBD1. Trimming removed 6 bases from V and 5 bases from J; junction bases left unmatched: 10. The CDR3 runs 15 residues. CDR1 and CDR2 (germline): KGHSH, LQKENI. CDR3 in DNA: TGTGCCAGCTCTCCGGGACAGGGTCGTCAGTATGGCTACACCTTC. Protein: CASSPGQGRQYGYTF.

This clone has only one observation. This chain uses TRBV11-2 with TRBJ2-7, with TRBD1 matching 7 bases. With 2 bases clipped from V and 7 bases from J, the junction kept 8 bases outside the gene matches. This CDR3 is 14 amino acids long. CDR1 is SGHAT, CDR2 FQNNGV, per germline. The CDR3 nucleotides read TGTGCCAGCAGCTTAACACAGGGGTTAGGAGAGCAGTACTTC. It is translated as CASSLTQGLGEQYF.

The genes are TRBV7-9 and TRBJ1-2, with D possibly TRBD1 on 6 matching bases. The V end was cut by 1 base, the J end by 5 bases, with 11 bases between. Germline V gene lookup returns CDR1 SEHNR and CDR2 FQNEAQ (reference sequence). The CDR3 runs to 14 residues. This CDR3 is CASSLGTGIYGYTF. The CDR3 DNA reads TGTGCCAGCAGCTTAGGTACAGGGATATATGGCTACACCTTC.

This clone has a single count. V gene TRBV19 combines with J gene TRBJ2-3, with a possible D match to TRBD2 (5 bases). The ends were cut back, 5 bases at V and 0 bases at J, with 9 bases in the middle. The germline V gene has CDR1 LNHDA and CDR2 SQIVND (reference sequence). The CDR3 loop spans 14 amino acids. The CDR3 sequence: CASSEGYSTDTQYF. For the CDR3, the DNA is TGTGCCAGTAGTGAGGGTTATAGCACAGATACGCAGTATTTT.

The rearrangement uses TRBV18 and TRBJ2-7, with TRBD2 as a possible D gene (6 bases). Germline V gene data show CDR1 as KGHSH and CDR2 as LQKENI. V was clipped by 3 bases and J by 0 bases, with 12 bases between them. The CDR3 is made up of 15 amino acids. In DNA form, the CDR3 reads TGTGCCAGCTCACCTGAAAGGACTATCTCCTACGAGCAGTACTTC. This encodes CASSPERTISYEQYF.

This clone was found once. The rearrangement uses TRBV10-3 and TRBJ2-3; a weak D match, TRBD2 (5 bases). Germline CDR1 ENHRY, CDR2 SYGVKD. V lost 4 bases, J lost 11 bases, and 10 bases lay in between. The CDR3 contains 11 residues. The CDR3 DNA reads TGTGCCATCAGTGGTGACTACAAGCAGTATTTT. It translates to CAISGDYKQYF.

The genes are TRBV28 and TRBJ1-5; D gene ambiguous. This CDR3 spans 16 amino acids. With 5 bases removed from V and 1 base from J, the gap between germline ends came to 15 bases. Germline lookup yields CDR1 MDHEN and CDR2 SYDVKM. The DNA of the CDR3 is TGTGCCAGCAGTCCGCACCTAGCGGGGAGCAATCAGCCCCAGCATTTT. Protein: CASSPHLAGSNQPQHF.

The V and J genes are TRBV5-4 and TRBJ2-7, with D tentatively TRBD1 (6 bases). Per the germline V gene, CDR1 is SGHNT and CDR2 is YYREEE (reference sequence). With 1 base removed from V and 6 bases from J, the gap between germline ends came to 8 bases. The length of the CDR3 is 12 residues. CDR3 loop: CASSLKQGEQYF. DNA of the CDR3: TGTGCCAGCAGCTTGAAACAGGGCGAGCAGTACTTC.